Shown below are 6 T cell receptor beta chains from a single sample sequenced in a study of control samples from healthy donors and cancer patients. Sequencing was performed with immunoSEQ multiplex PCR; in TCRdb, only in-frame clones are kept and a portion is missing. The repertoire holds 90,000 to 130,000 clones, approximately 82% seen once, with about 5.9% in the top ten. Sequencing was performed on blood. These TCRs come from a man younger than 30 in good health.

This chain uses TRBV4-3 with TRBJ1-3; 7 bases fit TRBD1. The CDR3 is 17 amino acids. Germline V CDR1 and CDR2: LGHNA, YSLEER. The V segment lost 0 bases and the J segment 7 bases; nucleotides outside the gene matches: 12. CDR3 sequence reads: CASSQDRVGQKGNTIYF. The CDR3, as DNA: TGCGCCAGCAGCCAAGATCGGGTGGGACAGAAAGGGAACACCATATATTTT.

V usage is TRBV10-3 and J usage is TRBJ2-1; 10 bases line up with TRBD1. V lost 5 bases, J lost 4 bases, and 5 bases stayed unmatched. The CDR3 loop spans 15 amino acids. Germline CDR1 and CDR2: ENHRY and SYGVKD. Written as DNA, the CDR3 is TGTGCCATCAGTCAGGACAGGGGGATTTACAATGAGCAGTTCTTC. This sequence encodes CAISQDRGIYNEQFF.

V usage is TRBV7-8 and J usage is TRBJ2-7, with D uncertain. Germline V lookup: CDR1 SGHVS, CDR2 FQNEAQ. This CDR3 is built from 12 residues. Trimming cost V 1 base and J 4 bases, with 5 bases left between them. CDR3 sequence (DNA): TGTGCCAGCAGCTTAGGGTCATACGAGCAGTACTTC. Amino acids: CASSLGSYEQYF.

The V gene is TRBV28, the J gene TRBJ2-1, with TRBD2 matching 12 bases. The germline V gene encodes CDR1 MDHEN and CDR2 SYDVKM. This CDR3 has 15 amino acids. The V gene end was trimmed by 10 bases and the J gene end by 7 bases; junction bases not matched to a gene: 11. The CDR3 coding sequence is TGTGCCACCCTTTCTCTAGCGGGGGGGCCTAATGAGCAGTTCTTC. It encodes CATLSLAGGPNEQFF.

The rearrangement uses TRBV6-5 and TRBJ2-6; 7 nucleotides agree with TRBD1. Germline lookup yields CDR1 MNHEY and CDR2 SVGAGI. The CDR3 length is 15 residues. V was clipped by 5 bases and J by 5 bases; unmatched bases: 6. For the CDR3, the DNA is TGTGCCAGCAGTAAACAGGGGCCGAGGGCCAACGTCCTGACTTTC. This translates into CASSKQGPRANVLTF.

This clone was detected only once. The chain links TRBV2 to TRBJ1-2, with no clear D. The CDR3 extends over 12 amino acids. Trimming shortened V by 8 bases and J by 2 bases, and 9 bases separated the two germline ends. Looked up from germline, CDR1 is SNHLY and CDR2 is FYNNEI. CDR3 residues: CASSPGNYGYTF. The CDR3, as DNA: TGTGCCAGCTCACCTGGGAACTATGGCTACACCTTC.